A single T cell receptor beta chain is shown here with its context. The specificity of this receptor is unknown. No quality values exist for individual bases; no much larger clone is one base distant. This sample is drawn from a study of blood T cell repertoires in COVID-19 (dated by TCRdb to 2018 to 2021). Background for the entire study: Collaborator samples came from the United States, Italy and Spain and covered acute and convalescent phases of COVID-19. Samples came from the ongoing ImmuneRACE study (first 160 participants) plus 1,254 subjects from 6 global collaborators. The repertoires were released in a freely available public database intended as a resource for research on the immune response to SARS-CoV-2. The prospective study material was composed of cDNA or gDNA derived from T cells, B-cell-depleted T cells, or PBMCs. The dataset comprised deeply sampled blood TCRbeta repertoires from subjects exposed to, actively infected with, or recovered from COVID-19. Where available, HLA class I and class II types were taken from metadata supplied by the sample provider and were not determined by assay-based typing. Nearly every sample came with metadata listing a de-identified subject ID, COVID-19 status, age in years and sex. Overall results and qualifications from the work: The amount of clinical and demographic metadata varied by source and participant and was provided uncurated.

The immunoSEQ Assay, a bias-controlled multiplex PCR, was used to amplify TCRbeta CDR3 regions from genomic DNA. In the paper's pipeline: The number of nucleated cells in each sample was estimated from the amplification of reference gene primers within the assay. To quantify the absolute abundance of each unique TCRbeta CDR3 rearrangement, sequence reads were collapsed and filtered. For each sample, productive Simpson clonality was calculated as the square root of Simpson's diversity index across productive rearrangements. The table was pulled from immuneACCESS by TCRdb, which kept in-frame rearrangements only. Such tables lose some clones; where checked, under half of the loss comes from unresolved V genes, and the rest has no known cause. The V and J calls and clone size were taken over from that table, and D and trimming were inferred from the DNA. The sample contains some 180,000 clones, roughly 82% of them found a single time. The top ten hold around 7.8% of the sample.

In Seattle, one collaborating source enrolled patients while the infection was active and tracked those patients longitudinally over the course of disease. Each collaborating institution followed its own protocols to collect whole blood in K2EDTA tubes. For TCRbeta analysis, collaborators shipped samples in one of three forms: frozen whole blood, isolated PBMCs, or DNA extracted from either of those sample types. The sequence derives from an older woman with COVID-19, enrolled during active disease. The sequenced sample consisted of peripheral blood.

The DNA is as follows: TGTGCCAGCAGTCCGGGACTAGCGGGAGGGCCGGGAACCGGGGAGCTGTTTTTT. This gives the protein CASSPGLAGGPGTGELFF. Recombination connected TRBV27 to TRBJ2-2; 16 central bases correspond to TRBD2. Compared with germline, V lacks 5 bases and J lacks 5 bases; bases without a gene match: 8. CDR1 and CDR2, per the germline V gene (reference sequence), are MNHEY and SMNVEV. From its cysteine to its phenylalanine, the CDR3 spans 18 amino acids. Of all the DNA, just the CDR3 is kept, 54 bases in frame from base 1.